This T cell receptor beta chain is drawn from a study of shared clonotypes between healthy human individuals. For the study at large: The composition of the donors was a couple of women and a few men aged 18 to 49.

The CDR3 totals 13 residues. The V end was cut by 0 bases, the J end by 5 bases, with 8 bases between. Germline V lookup: CDR1 SGHRS, CDR2 YFSETQ. As to this clone: Other DNA sequences from this sample encode an identical CDR3 as well.

The method was immunoSEQ multiplex PCR; TCRdb's version includes in-frame clones alone and lacks a portion of them. The sample consists of a few million clones, 85% to 95% of them appearing once. The chain combines TRBV5-1 with TRBJ1-2; D is uncertain. Sequenced sample: naive CD4+ T cells from PBMCs. Subset indicated: CD45RA+ positively selected. The receptor comes from a man aged 18 to 35 in good health. Some clones in this sample may be carry-over from other donors' samples. CDR3 sequence: CASSLVGGYGYTF. The CDR3 nucleotides are TGCGCCAGCAGCTTGGTGGGCGGGTATGGCTACACCTTC.